Below, 30 T cell receptor beta chains from the same sample are listed, as sequenced in a study of blood T cell repertoires in COVID-19. The assay was immunoSEQ multiplex PCR, and TCRdb's table has in-frame clones only and misses some. Of fewer than 140,000 clones listed, approximately 80% were seen once; the top ten hold under 8%. The sample was peripheral blood. Source of these receptors: an elderly man with COVID-19, enrolled during active disease.

This clone was found once. The chain couples TRBV2 to TRBJ2-7; a weak D match, TRBD2 (6 bases). Between the trimmed V and J ends, which lost 10 bases and 1 base, there was a span of 11 bases. Germline loops: CDR1 SNHLY, CDR2 FYNNEI. The CDR3 covers 12 residues. The CDR3 loop is CATTSLSYEQYF. The CDR3 coding sequence is TGTGCCACCACTAGCCTATCCTACGAGCAGTACTTC.

The rearrangement links TRBV7-3 to TRBJ2-2; 7 bases align to TRBD2. Germline V gene lookup returns CDR1 SGHTA and CDR2 FQGTGA. The ends lost 8 bases at V and 8 bases at J; junction bases unmatched: 8. CDR3 length: 13 amino acids. The CDR3 loop is CASQRRESGELFF. The CDR3 DNA is TGTGCCAGCCAGAGGCGGGAGTCTGGGGAGCTGTTTTTT.

This chain uses TRBV4-1 with TRBJ1-1; D is uncertain. V was cut by 1 base and J by 1 base, with 7 bases left in between. Germline CDR1 and CDR2: MGHRA and YSYEKL. CDR3 length: 14 amino acids. CDR3 loop: CASSQVGGNTEAFF. DNA for the CDR3: TGCGCCAGCAGCCAAGTAGGAGGGAACACTGAAGCTTTCTTT.

The chain couples TRBV27 to TRBJ2-7; D may be TRBD2 (7 bases). V was pared by 2 bases and J by 5 bases, with 13 bases between. Germline loops: CDR1 MNHEY, CDR2 SMNVEV (reference sequence). The CDR3 runs 14 residues. This CDR3 is CASSLGLGGDEQYF. The CDR3 DNA follows: TGTGCCAGCAGTTTAGGTCTAGGGGGGGACGAGCAGTACTTC.

The chain uses TRBV6-6 and TRBJ2-2, with D possibly matching TRBD2 (6 bases). Germline-derived CDR1 and CDR2 are MNHNY and SVGAGI (reference sequence). The CDR3 contains 17 residues. Trimming pared 5 bases from V and 5 bases from J, leaving 21 bases between. As DNA, the CDR3 is TGTGCCAGCAGTCCCAGACGGGTAGGGACTTCTACCGGGGAGCTGTTTTTT. Its protein is CASSPRRVGTSTGELFF.

This chain links TRBV28 with TRBJ1-5; possible D gene TRBD1, 5 bases. Trimming took off 2 bases at V and 7 bases at J, with 12 bases between the two ends. The CDR3 contains 14 residues. Germline assignment: CDR1 MDHEN and CDR2 SYDVKM. The CDR3 spells CASSLGGSEQPQHF. The CDR3 region has the DNA TGTGCCAGCAGTTTAGGGGGGTCTGAACAGCCCCAGCATTTT.

The CDR3 DNA reads TGTGCCAGCAGGTACCGGGACAGGATAATAAGGGGGAACACTGAAGCTTTCTTT. Translated: CASRYRDRIIRGNTEAFF. The chain employs TRBV11-3 and TRBJ1-1, with 8 bases identical to TRBD1. CDR1 and CDR2 from the germline V gene are SGHNT and YENEEA. The length of the CDR3 is 18 residues. The junction had 16 bases not matched to a gene; V was cut back by 6 bases and J by 1 base. Full variable domain (rest looked up from reference TRBV11-3 and TRBJ1-1): EAGVVQSPRYKIIEKKQPVAFWCNPISGHNTLYWYLQNLGQGPELLIRYENEEAVDDSQLPKDRFSAERLKGVDSTLKIQPAELGDSAVYLCASRYRDRIIRGNTEAFFGQGTRLTVV.

This clone was seen only a few times. The chain carries TRBV3-1 (or the pseudogene TRBV3-2) and TRBJ2-3; 8 nucleotides match TRBD1. Germline lookup yields CDR1 LGHDT and CDR2 YNNKEL (reference sequence). This CDR3 has 16 residues. The trim removed 4 bases at V and 0 bases at J, leaving 6 bases unmatched. CDR3 nucleotides: TGTGCCAGCAGCCTAAGGACAGGGTCAAGCACAGATACGCAGTATTTT. Translating it yields CASSLRTGSSTDTQYF.

This clone has more than one count but fewer than ten. The rearrangement links TRBV29-1 to TRBJ1-1; D may be TRBD1 (5 bases). The CDR3 spans 11 residues. V was clipped by 7 bases and J by 5 bases, with 11 bases between them. Germline CDR1 reads SQVTM; CDR2 reads ANQGSEA. The CDR3 region is CSGRERTEAFF. The CDR3, as DNA: TGCAGCGGCAGGGAAAGGACTGAAGCTTTCTTT.

CDR3 DNA: TGTGCCAGCAGTTCATCCGCCGGGGGACAGACCTACGAGCAGTACTTC. It codes for CASSSSAGGQTYEQYF. The J gene is TRBJ2-7, the V gene TRBV6-6; maybe TRBD1 (7 bases). The V gene's germline CDR1 is MNHNY and CDR2 SVGAGI (reference sequence). Trimming shortened V by 4 bases and J by 2 bases, and 18 bases separated the two germline ends. The CDR3 is 16 residues long.

CDR3 in DNA: TGTGCCAGCTCACCAGGGGAGGGACTCGGGTATGGCTACACCTTC. Protein sequence: CASSPGEGLGYGYTF. The chain is built from TRBV18 and TRBJ1-2; D is perhaps TRBD1 (5 bases). V lost 2 bases and J lost 5, with 15 bases in between. The CDR3 consists of 15 residues. Germline CDR1 reads KGHSH; CDR2 reads LQKENI.

The V gene is TRBV4-2, the J gene TRBJ1-3, with TRBD1 as a possible D gene (5 bases). This CDR3 has 17 residues. Per germline, CDR1 LGHNA and CDR2 YNFKEQ. V was clipped by 1 base and J by 0 bases, with 13 bases between them. The CDR3 nucleotides read TGTGCCAGCAGCCAAGTCGGGGGGATCACCTCTGGAAACACCATATATTTT. Protein sequence: CASSQVGGITSGNTIYF.

This clone was seen more than once but under ten times. The chain couples TRBV7-8 to TRBJ1-5, with 7 bases fitting TRBD1. V was clipped by 6 bases and J by 1 base; unmatched bases: 12. The germline CDR1 and CDR2 sequences are SGHVS and FQNEAQ. The length of the CDR3 is 17 residues. CDR3 protein: CASSPQGQPRSNQPQHF. The CDR3 DNA follows: TGTGCCAGCAGTCCCCAGGGACAGCCCCGGAGCAATCAGCCCCAGCATTTT.

V gene TRBV7-2 combines with J gene TRBJ2-5, with 9 bases matching TRBD1. Per germline, CDR1 SGHTA and CDR2 FQGNSA. Unmatched junction bases numbered 14, after V lost 5 bases and J lost 1 base. The length of the CDR3 is 18 residues. CDR3 residues: CASSGILPGQGFQETQYF. The CDR3 DNA follows: TGTGCCAGCAGCGGAATTCTACCGGGACAGGGTTTCCAAGAGACCCAGTACTTC.

Only a few counts were recorded for this clone. This chain uses TRBV29-1 with TRBJ2-1; D not certain. The CDR3 consists of 12 residues. Trimming pared 4 bases from V and 3 bases from J, leaving 7 bases between. Per germline, CDR1 SQVTM and CDR2 ANQGSEA. CDR3 residues: CSVGSGYNEQFF. The DNA for the CDR3 is TGCAGCGTTGGGTCCGGCTACAATGAGCAGTTCTTC.

CDR3 DNA sequence: TGTGCCAGCCGGAAGCGGGAGGGAACCCCCTCCTACGAGCAGTACTTC. This sequence encodes CASRKREGTPSYEQYF. The chain links TRBV28 to TRBJ2-7; the match to TRBD2 covers 10 bases. V lost 8 bases, J lost 0 bases, and 10 bases stayed unmatched. CDR3 length equals 16 residues. Germline V gene data show CDR1 as MDHEN and CDR2 as SYDVKM.

In nucleotides, the CDR3 is TGTGCCAGCAGCTTCCGGGGGGGTTGGGAGACCCAGTACTTC. It translates to CASSFRGGWETQYF. The chain is built from TRBV7-2 and TRBJ2-5, with 8 bases aligning to TRBD2. The J segment lost 5 bases and the V segment lost 3 bases, leaving 5 bases of the junction unmatched. The germline V gene encodes CDR1 SGHTA and CDR2 FQGNSA. The CDR3 loop spans 14 amino acids.

The rearrangement links TRBV28 to TRBJ1-5, with 9 bases aligning to TRBD1. The CDR3 length is 13 residues. Germline CDR1 MDHEN, CDR2 SYDVKM. The junction had 5 bases not matched to a gene; V was cut back by 11 bases and J by 3 bases. The CDR3 reads CASDRGNNQPQHF. CDR3 nucleotide sequence: TGTGCCTCGGACAGGGGTAACAATCAGCCCCAGCATTTT.

The V gene is TRBV29-1, the J gene TRBJ2-1; 8 nucleotides match TRBD1. Unmatched junction bases numbered 1, after V lost 5 bases and J lost 1 base. CDR1 is SQVTM and CDR2 is ANQGSEA in the germline V gene. The CDR3 length is 13 residues. CDR3 nucleotides: TGCAGCGTTAACAGGGGGTCCTACAATGAGCAGTTCTTC. This sequence encodes CSVNRGSYNEQFF.

The gene calls are TRBV19 and TRBJ1-1, with D uncertain. Trimming took 10 bases from V and 3 from J, leaving 12 bases between them. Germline V gene sequence: CDR1 LNHDA, CDR2 SQIVND (reference sequence). This CDR3 contains 12 residues. The CDR3, as DNA: TGTGCCACCTATGGAGAGGACACTGAAGCTTTCTTT. It specifies CATYGEDTEAFF.

This clone was counted a few times. The V call is TRBV27, the J call TRBJ1-4, with a tentative D call TRBD1 (5 bases). The V gene's germline CDR1 is MNHEY and CDR2 SMNVEV (reference sequence). This CDR3 region has 13 residues. Trimming took off 6 bases at V and 4 bases at J, with 9 bases between the two ends. CDR3 loop: CASRDINNEKLFF. CDR3 in DNA: TGTGCCAGCAGGGACATTAATAATGAAAAACTGTTTTTT.

The chain couples TRBV29-1 to TRBJ2-7; tentative D call: TRBD1 (6 bases). Looked up from germline, CDR1 is SQVTM and CDR2 is ANQGSEA. Between the trimmed V and J ends, which lost 0 bases and 3 bases, there was a span of 21 bases. The CDR3 runs to 17 residues. DNA of the CDR3: TGCAGCGTTGAAGACCCAGTGGTGCAGGGGATGGGCTACGAGCAGTACTTC. Translated, it gives CSVEDPVVQGMGYEQYF.

The CDR3 sequence: CASSPMIARGSEETQYF. The CDR3 DNA reads TGTGCCAGCTCACCTATGATCGCCAGGGGGTCGGAGGAGACCCAGTACTTC. The chain employs TRBV18 and TRBJ2-5; TRBD1 aligns across 7 bases. The V gene end was trimmed by 3 bases and the J gene end by 5 bases; junction bases not matched to a gene: 15. This CDR3 comprises 17 residues. CDR1 is KGHSH, CDR2 LQKENI, per germline.

The chain employs TRBV7-3 and TRBJ2-3; TRBD2 agrees at 13 bases. This CDR3 comprises 16 residues. After removal of 2 bases from V and 4 bases from J, the junction contained 3 bases not matched to a gene. Germline values: CDR1 SGHTA, CDR2 FQGTGA. The CDR3 DNA reads TGTGCCAGCAGCTTAGGACTAGCGGGAGTTTCAGATACGCAGTATTTT. It codes for CASSLGLAGVSDTQYF.

The chain has TRBV11-2 and TRBJ2-5; maybe TRBD1 (6 bases). CDR1 and CDR2 from the germline V gene are SGHAT and FQNNGV. The CDR3 spans 13 residues. V lost 6 bases to trimming and J lost 3 bases, with 11 bases between them. Written as DNA, the CDR3 is TGTGCCAGCAGTTATCGGACAGAAGAGACCCAGTACTTC. Translating it yields CASSYRTEETQYF.

J is TRBJ2-7 and V is TRBV5-1; 7 bases are shared with TRBD1. Germline loops: CDR1 SGHRS, CDR2 YFSETQ. The CDR3 is 14 residues long. J gave up 1 base and V 4 bases, and 5 bases lay outside the gene matches. CDR3 coding DNA: TGCGCCAGCAGCGAACAGGGGCCGTCCTACGAGCAGTACTTC. This sequence encodes CASSEQGPSYEQYF.

In its sample, this clone was seen a few times. The rearrangement joins TRBV19 to TRBJ1-2; D is possibly TRBD1 (6 bases). The CDR3 totals 12 residues. Germline CDR1 is LNHDA and CDR2 is SQIVND (reference sequence). V lost 4 bases, J lost 3 bases, and 6 bases lay in between. This chain's CDR3 is CASSRQDYGYTF. The CDR3 DNA is TGTGCCAGTAGTAGACAGGACTATGGCTACACCTTC.

The CDR3 protein is CASSLGGGLVVGEQYF. As DNA, the CDR3 is TGCGCCAGCAGCTTGGGAGGAGGTCTAGTAGTTGGCGAGCAGTACTTC. This chain links TRBV5-1 with TRBJ2-7; D might be TRBD2 (5 bases). CDR1 SGHRS and CDR2 YFSETQ come from the germline V gene. The V end was cut by 0 bases, the J end by 6 bases, with 19 bases between. The CDR3 runs 16 residues.

This rearrangement joins TRBV15 to TRBJ1-4, with 7 bases that match TRBD1. Germline V gene data show CDR1 as LNHNV and CDR2 as YYDKDF (reference sequence). The J segment lost 7 bases and the V segment lost 3 bases, leaving 8 bases of the junction unmatched. The CDR3 has 15 amino acids. CDR3 nucleotides: TGTGCCACCAGCAGTGGTACAGGGGTGGGTGAAAAACTGTTTTTT. Its translation: CATSSGTGVGEKLFF.

The V and J genes are TRBV6-4 and TRBJ2-5; D may be TRBD2 (5 bases). Trimming removed 10 bases from V and 5 bases from J, with 14 bases in between. The CDR3 is 12 amino acids. Germline CDR1 and CDR2: MRHNA and SNTAGT. DNA of the CDR3: TGTGCCAACTTCATCCCGGGGGAGACCCAGTACTTC. This translates into CANFIPGETQYF.